The 26 T cell receptor beta chains reported below all come from one sample, sequenced in a study of blood T cell repertoires in COVID-19. The repertoire was sequenced with immunoSEQ multiplex PCR; TCRdb's copy has only in-frame clones and lacks some. The data contain 150,000 to 200,000 clones, roughly three quarters of them singletons. The sequenced sample consisted of peripheral blood. The receptors derive from a man aged 60 to 69 with active or convalescent COVID-19.

This clone was seen a handful of times. The CDR3 nucleotides read TGCAGTGCTCCACAGTACAATGAGCAGTTCTTC. This encodes CSAPQYNEQFF. The chain joins TRBV20-1 to TRBJ2-1; D not certain. The CDR3 consists of 11 residues. V lost 5 bases to trimming and J lost 4 bases, with 6 bases between them. Germline values: CDR1 DFQATT, CDR2 SNEGSKA (reference sequence).

J is TRBJ2-5 and V is TRBV7-3; 9 bases map to TRBD1. Losses at the gene ends were 3 bases for V and 1 base for J; bases not matched to a gene: 6. CDR3 length: 16 residues. The germline V gene has CDR1 SGHTA and CDR2 FQGTGA. CDR3 in amino acids: CASSLTGGPIQETQYF. The CDR3 DNA reads as TGTGCCAGCAGCTTGACAGGGGGGCCTATCCAAGAGACCCAGTACTTC.

The CDR3, as DNA: TGTGCCAGCAGGCCCGGACAGGGAAAACGACCCCAGCATTTT. It specifies CASRPGQGKRPQHF. The chain employs TRBV28 and TRBJ1-5; TRBD1 matches at 8 bases. Germline-derived CDR1 and CDR2 are MDHEN and SYDVKM. J lost 10 bases, V lost 6 bases, and 11 bases had no gene match. This CDR3 has 14 amino acids.

The chain links TRBV7-2 to TRBJ2-3, with TRBD2 as a possible D gene (5 bases). The CDR3 spans 14 residues. The germline V gene has CDR1 SGHTA and CDR2 FQGNSA. Trimming removed 4 bases at V and 0 bases at J, with 8 bases between. DNA of the CDR3: TGTGCCAGCAGCTCTAGCTCGAGCACAGATACGCAGTATTTT. Translation gives CASSSSSSTDTQYF. The whole variable domain, filled in from reference TRBV7-2 and TRBJ2-3, reads GAGVSQSPSNKVTEKGKDVELRCDPISGHTALYWYRQSLGQGLEFLIYFQGNSAPDKSGLPSDRFSAERTGGSVSTLTIQRTQQEDSAVYLCASSSSSSTDTQYFGPGTRLTVL.

This chain uses TRBV25-1 with TRBJ1-5; D gene uncertain. Trimming took 5 bases from V and 3 from J, leaving 14 bases between them. Germline CDR1 is MGHDK and CDR2 is SYGVNS. The CDR3 contains 15 residues. CDR3 nucleotides: TGTGCCAGCAGTCCATCAGACATCCCCAATCAGCCCCAGCATTTT. Translation: CASSPSDIPNQPQHF.

The rearrangement uses TRBV18 and TRBJ2-1, with 7 positions matching TRBD1. V was clipped by 3 bases and J by 2 bases; unmatched bases: 4. The CDR3 covers 15 residues. CDR1 is KGHSH and CDR2 is LQKENI in the germline V gene. DNA for the CDR3: TGTGCCAGCTCACCCCGGGACAGTCCCTACAATGAGCAGTTCTTC. Translated, it gives CASSPRDSPYNEQFF.

The chain uses TRBV6-1 and TRBJ2-2; D possibly corresponds to TRBD1 (5 bases). Trimming removed 3 bases at V and 6 bases at J, with 11 bases between. Looked up from germline, CDR1 is MNHNS and CDR2 is SASEGT. The CDR3 has 14 residues. The CDR3 DNA is TGTGCCAGCAGTGAGCGGAGCAGGGCCGGGGAGCTGTTTTTT. As protein: CASSERSRAGELFF.

The CDR3 sequence is CASSQGWTGKNIQYF. As DNA, the CDR3 is TGTGCCAGCAGCCAAGGATGGACAGGCAAAAACATTCAGTACTTC. This sequence joins TRBV4-2 and TRBJ2-4; TRBD1 aligns across 7 bases. Germline CDR1 LGHNA, CDR2 YNFKEQ. The V gene end was trimmed by 1 base and the J gene end by 3 bases; junction bases not matched to a gene: 3. The CDR3 extends over 15 amino acids.

The chain has TRBV5-4 and TRBJ2-7, with 10 bases fitting TRBD1. Germline V lookup: CDR1 SGHNT, CDR2 YYREEE (reference sequence). CDR3 length: 14 amino acids. J was trimmed by 6 bases and V by 1 base; bases with no gene match: 4. The CDR3 DNA reads as TGTGCCAGCAGCTTGTCGGGACAGGGGATCGAGCAGTACTTC. Its protein is CASSLSGQGIEQYF.

The rearrangement joins TRBV9 to TRBJ2-5; TRBD1 matches at 8 bases. The ends lost 3 bases at V and 6 bases at J; junction bases unmatched: 4. The CDR3 runs 13 residues. Germline loops: CDR1 SGDLS, CDR2 YYNGEE. The CDR3 loop is CASSGTGQKTQYF. The CDR3 DNA is TGTGCCAGCAGCGGGACAGGGCAGAAGACCCAGTACTTC.

As DNA, the CDR3 is TGTGCCAGCAGCTTAGCGCTAGCGGGAGCCTACGAGCAGTACTTC. As protein: CASSLALAGAYEQYF. V and J are TRBV7-7 and TRBJ2-7, with 10 bases lining up with TRBD2. Trimming removed 0 bases from V and 2 bases from J; junction bases left unmatched: 1. In germline, CDR1 is SSHAT, CDR2 FNYEAQ (reference sequence). The CDR3 contains 15 residues.

This clone was counted ten times or more. V is TRBV6-1 and J is TRBJ2-5, with 10 bases fitting TRBD1. The CDR3 totals 15 residues. Germline V lookup: CDR1 MNHNS, CDR2 SASEGT. Trimming took 2 bases from V and 7 from J; bases not matched to a gene: 7. The CDR3: CASSELVGQGGTQYF. The CDR3 nucleotides read TGTGCCAGCAGTGAATTGGTAGGACAGGGGGGGACCCAGTACTTC.

This clone was counted only a few times. The V call is TRBV28, the J call TRBJ2-7; the match to TRBD2 covers 10 bases. V gave up 7 bases and J gave up 3 bases; unmatched junction bases: 15. The CDR3 has 17 residues. Germline V gene lookup returns CDR1 MDHEN and CDR2 SYDVKM. This CDR3 is CASTPLASGSINYEQYF. CDR3 coding DNA: TGTGCCAGCACACCCCTCGCTAGCGGGAGTATCAACTACGAGCAGTACTTC.

The gene calls are TRBV18 and TRBJ1-1; 7 bases agree with TRBD1. The germline V gene has CDR1 KGHSH and CDR2 LQKENI. The V segment lost 3 bases and the J segment 3 bases; nucleotides outside the gene matches: 10. The CDR3 runs to 16 residues. CDR3 coding DNA: TGTGCCAGCTCACCGAGACAGGGTCGGGTGCACACTGAAGCTTTCTTT. This encodes CASSPRQGRVHTEAFF.

This clone was detected a few times. The genes are TRBV5-1 and TRBJ1-4; perhaps TRBD1 as D (6 bases). Trimming removed 0 bases at V and 5 bases at J, with 11 bases between. Per the germline V gene, CDR1 is SGHRS and CDR2 is YFSETQ. This CDR3 contains 15 residues. The CDR3 is CASSLVQGMNEKLFF. For the CDR3, the DNA is TGCGCCAGCAGCTTGGTGCAGGGGATGAATGAAAAACTGTTTTTT.

The sample holds one count of this clone. The chain recombines TRBV27 with TRBJ2-1; maybe TRBD2 (5 bases). Germline CDR1 and CDR2: MNHEY and SMNVEV (reference sequence). This CDR3 spans 14 amino acids. V lost 7 bases to trimming and J lost 4 bases, with 14 bases between them. The CDR3 loop reads CASTLLPGYNEQFF. CDR3 in DNA: TGTGCCAGCACCTTACTCCCGGGATACAATGAGCAGTTCTTC.

The chain employs TRBV7-9 and TRBJ1-2; 7 bases agree with TRBD1. V was pared by 5 bases and J by 4 bases, with 7 bases of the junction left unmatched. CDR1 is SEHNR and CDR2 is FQNEAQ in the germline V gene (reference sequence). This CDR3 has 14 residues. CDR3 amino acids: CASSPWDSLYGYTF. CDR3 in DNA: TGTGCCAGCAGCCCCTGGGACAGCCTCTATGGCTACACCTTC. The complete variable domain, with remaining parts taken from reference TRBV7-9 and TRBJ1-2, reads DTGVSQNPRHKITKRGQNVTFRCDPISEHNRLYWYRQTLGQGPEFLTYFQNEAQLEKSRLLSDRFSAERPKGSFSTLEIQRTEQGDSAMYLCASSPWDSLYGYTFGSGTRLTVV.

This sequence joins TRBV6-5 and TRBJ2-3; 11 bases map to TRBD1. The CDR3 is made up of 15 amino acids. The J segment lost 4 bases and the V segment lost 5 bases, leaving 5 bases of the junction unmatched. CDR1 and CDR2 (germline): MNHEY, SVGAGI. CDR3 region: CASSRTGGEADTQYF. CDR3 coding DNA: TGTGCCAGCAGTCGGACAGGGGGCGAGGCAGATACGCAGTATTTT.

The chain is built from TRBV10-3 and TRBJ1-3; possible D gene TRBD1, 6 bases. CDR1 is ENHRY, CDR2 SYGVKD, per germline. Trimming removed 4 bases from V and 0 bases from J, with 10 bases in between. The CDR3 spans 15 residues. CDR3 loop: CAISGGGSSGNTIYF. The CDR3 coding sequence is TGTGCCATCAGTGGGGGGGGCAGCTCTGGAAACACCATATATTTT.

The chain employs TRBV2 and TRBJ1-1; D is undetermined. Trimming shortened V by 6 bases and J by 1 base, and 9 bases separated the two germline ends. Germline CDR1 SNHLY, CDR2 FYNNEI. The CDR3 totals 13 residues. The CDR3 nucleotides read TGTGCCAGCAGACCCCCACAGAACACTGAAGCTTTCTTT. This translates into CASRPPQNTEAFF.

V is TRBV28 and J is TRBJ1-1; D not certain. The CDR3 runs 15 residues. The V end lost 2 bases, the J end lost 4 bases, and 14 bases lay between the germline ends. In germline, CDR1 is MDHEN, CDR2 SYDVKM. CDR3 sequence (DNA): TGTGCCAGCAGTTTAGAAACCGCTCGAGGCACTGAAGCTTTCTTT. As protein: CASSLETARGTEAFF. Drawing the rest from reference TRBV28 and TRBJ1-1, the complete variable domain is DVKVTQSSRYLVKRTGEKVFLECVQDMDHENMFWYRQDPGLGLRLIYFSYDVKMKEKGDIPEGYSVSREKKERFSLILESASTNQTSMYLCASSLETARGTEAFFGQGTRLTVV.

V gene TRBV28 combines with J gene TRBJ1-2, with no clear D. The CDR3 runs to 13 residues. Trimming shortened V by 11 bases and J by 3 bases, and 16 bases separated the two germline ends. Germline CDR1 is MDHEN and CDR2 is SYDVKM. CDR3 amino acids: CASTRGAYYGYTF. The DNA of the CDR3 is TGTGCCTCCACCCGAGGAGCCTACTATGGCTACACCTTC.

The chain is built from TRBV4-2 and TRBJ2-2; TRBD2 matches 7 bases. This CDR3 is 17 amino acids long. Trimming took 3 bases from V and 4 from J; bases not matched to a gene: 11. Per the germline V gene, CDR1 is LGHNA and CDR2 is YNFKEQ. The DNA of the CDR3 is TGTGCCAGCAGCCAGATCGGAGGCGGGAGAGGCACCGGGGAGCTGTTTTTT. Its translation: CASSQIGGGRGTGELFF.

The gene calls are TRBV5-8 and TRBJ1-5, with D perhaps matching TRBD1 (6 bases). Germline-derived CDR1 and CDR2 are SGHTS and YDEGEE. V was trimmed by 4 bases and J by 8 bases, leaving 22 bases between them. This CDR3 spans 16 amino acids. The CDR3 here is CASSLLTGPHLEPQHF. CDR3 bases: TGTGCCAGCAGCCTTCTGACAGGCCCCCATTTGGAGCCCCAGCATTTT.

This chain joins TRBV6-5 and TRBJ2-2; D call uncertain. Trimming took off 0 bases at V and 1 base at J, with 3 bases between the two ends. Per germline, CDR1 MNHEY and CDR2 SVGAGI. CDR3 length: 14 amino acids. The CDR3 is CASSYSLNTGELFF. The CDR3 DNA reads TGTGCCAGCAGTTACTCCCTGAACACCGGGGAGCTGTTTTTT.

The V call is TRBV19, the J call TRBJ2-7, with 11 bases aligning to TRBD2. Trimming at V came to 4 bases and at J to 2 bases, leaving 4 bases not matched to a gene. Germline V gene lookup returns CDR1 LNHDA and CDR2 SQIVND (reference sequence). This CDR3 contains 15 residues. In nucleotides, the CDR3 is TGTGCCAGTAGTACGGGACTAGCGGCCCCCTACGAGCAGTACTTC. Translated: CASSTGLAAPYEQYF.